Following are 23 T cell receptor beta chains from one sample sequenced in a study of blood T cell repertoires in COVID-19. Assay: immunoSEQ multiplex PCR; the TCRdb copy retains only in-frame clones and omits some. Of some 200,000 clones listed, 84% are singletons. Sequencing was done on a sample of PBMCs or T cells enriched from blood (not recorded which). Receptor source: a man between 35 and 55 years old who had recovered from COVID-19.

The chain recombines TRBV4-1 with TRBJ2-2; possibly TRBD2 for D (6 bases). Germline CDR1 reads MGHRA; CDR2 reads YSYEKL. The CDR3 spans 15 residues. The ends were cut back, 1 base at V and 6 bases at J, with 12 bases in the middle. Here the CDR3 DNA reads TGCGCCAGCAGCCAAGGCGCAGGGAGGCCCGGGGAGCTGTTTTTT. This translates into CASSQGAGRPGELFF.

The chain links TRBV7-9 to TRBJ1-4, with TRBD1 identical over 8 bases. The V gene end was trimmed by 6 bases and the J gene end by 8 bases; junction bases not matched to a gene: 5. This CDR3 has 13 residues. CDR1 and CDR2 (germline): SEHNR, FQNEAQ (reference sequence). The CDR3 spells CASSGQGGEKLFF. The DNA of the CDR3 is TGTGCCAGCAGTGGACAGGGTGGGGAAAAACTGTTTTTT.

The chain uses TRBV7-9 and TRBJ1-3, with D maybe TRBD1 (5 bases). The CDR3 loop spans 15 amino acids. CDR1 is SEHNR and CDR2 is FQNEAQ in the germline V gene (reference sequence). The V gene lost 6 bases and the J gene lost 4 bases, with 16 bases spanning the gap. DNA for the CDR3: TGTGCCAGCAGTATCCAGGGTACGAAAGGAAACACCATATATTTT. It specifies CASSIQGTKGNTIYF.

The V and J genes are TRBV2 and TRBJ2-5; TRBD1 matches 8 bases. V gave up 9 bases and J gave up 2 bases; unmatched junction bases: 8. Germline loops: CDR1 SNHLY, CDR2 FYNNEI. The CDR3 has 14 amino acids. The CDR3 region has the DNA TGTGCCAGGGAATCCAGGGGGCTTCAAGAGACCCAGTACTTC. It specifies CARESRGLQETQYF.

Notes on this clone: The same CDR3 can be traced to other DNA sequences in this sample. This chain connects TRBV20-1 to TRBJ2-1; no firm D call. Germline CDR1 DFQATT, CDR2 SNEGSKA (reference sequence). The CDR3 sequence is 11 residues long. The germline V and J ends were trimmed by 6 bases and 4 bases, with 7 bases remaining between them. The CDR3 sequence is CSAAEYNEQFF. DNA of the CDR3: TGCAGTGCGGCAGAATACAATGAGCAGTTCTTC.

The chain has TRBV19 and TRBJ2-5, with 9 bases identical to TRBD1. CDR1 and CDR2 (germline): LNHDA, SQIVND (reference sequence). V lost 8 bases, J lost 5 bases, and 6 bases stayed unmatched. There are 13 residues in the CDR3. The CDR3 region is CASGTGTTETQYF. CDR3 nucleotides: TGTGCCAGTGGGACAGGGACGACGGAGACCCAGTACTTC.

The CDR3 nucleotides are TGTGCCAGCAGCTCGCTAGGAGGTGCCTATGGCTACACCTTC. Amino acids: CASSSLGGAYGYTF. The chain carries TRBV7-2 and TRBJ1-2; D not resolved. The CDR3 loop spans 14 amino acids. V shed 4 bases and J shed 4 bases, with 13 bases lying between them. Germline V lookup: CDR1 SGHTA, CDR2 FQGNSA.

This chain connects TRBV5-4 to TRBJ1-1; the match to TRBD1 covers 7 bases. Per the germline V gene, CDR1 is SGHNT and CDR2 is YYREEE (reference sequence). This CDR3 region has 15 residues. Trimming removed 3 bases from V and 5 bases from J; junction bases left unmatched: 10. DNA for the CDR3: TGTGCCAGCAGCTCCGTGAGGGGGCGGGTAACTGAAGCTTTCTTT. Its protein is CASSSVRGRVTEAFF.

This chain connects TRBV18 to TRBJ2-3; 8 bases align to TRBD1. CDR1 and CDR2 (germline): KGHSH, LQKENI. The CDR3 is 17 residues long. Trimming removed 0 bases from V and 2 bases from J; junction bases left unmatched: 7. The CDR3 spells CASSPPSGGRVTDTQYF. The CDR3 DNA sequence: TGTGCCAGCTCACCACCGTCAGGGGGCCGGGTCACAGATACGCAGTATTTT. Drawing the rest from reference TRBV18 and TRBJ2-3, the complete variable domain is NAGVMQNPRHLVRRRGQEARLRCSPMKGHSHVYWYRQLPEEGLKFMVYLQKENIIDESGMPKERFSAEFPKEGPSILRIQQVVRGDSAAYFCASSPPSGGRVTDTQYFGPGTRLTVL.

There are a few counts of this clone. V and J are TRBV10-3 and TRBJ1-2; 7 bases are a match to TRBD1. Germline CDR1 is ENHRY and CDR2 is SYGVKD. V lost 5 bases to trimming and J lost 8 bases; unmatched junction nucleotides: 8. The CDR3 runs 13 residues. The CDR3 region has the DNA TGTGCCATCAGTAATAACAGGGGTAACGGCTACACCTTC. As protein: CAISNNRGNGYTF.

CDR3 loop: CASSRRGSNSYNSPLHF. CDR3 nucleotide sequence: TGTGCCAGTAGTCGCAGAGGATCTAACTCCTATAATTCACCCCTCCACTTT. The V call is TRBV19, the J call TRBJ1-6; D uncertain. The CDR3 loop spans 17 amino acids. V lost 5 bases and J lost 0, with 14 bases in between. From germline, CDR1 is LNHDA and CDR2 SQIVND (reference sequence).

The chain is built from TRBV3-1 (or the pseudogene TRBV3-2) and TRBJ1-5, with a possible D match to TRBD1 (5 bases). With 0 bases removed from V and 6 bases from J, the gap between germline ends came to 12 bases. CDR1 and CDR2 from the germline V gene are LGHDT and YNNKEL (reference sequence). The CDR3 is 15 residues long. The CDR3 is CASSQEGRVGQPQHF. The CDR3 DNA reads as TGTGCCAGCAGCCAAGAGGGCAGGGTTGGTCAGCCCCAGCATTTT.

This chain links TRBV19 with TRBJ1-2; TRBD1 might be the D (6 bases). The CDR3 has 13 amino acids. V shed 10 bases and J shed 5 bases, with 17 bases lying between them. Germline CDR1 and CDR2: LNHDA and SQIVND (reference sequence). CDR3 protein: CATTPGARYGYTF. The DNA of the CDR3 is TGTGCCACTACCCCAGGGGCCAGATATGGCTACACCTTC.

The chain is built from TRBV3-1 (or the pseudogene TRBV3-2) and TRBJ1-5; 7 bases align to TRBD1. There are 15 residues in the CDR3. Unmatched junction bases numbered 10, after V lost 4 bases and J lost 7 bases. Germline V gene sequence: CDR1 LGHDT, CDR2 YNNKEL (reference sequence). The CDR3 loop is CASSLTGASQQPQHF. The CDR3 bases are TGTGCCAGCAGCCTCACAGGGGCGAGTCAACAGCCCCAGCATTTT.

In this sample, this clone turned up a few times. The chain recombines TRBV6-5 with TRBJ1-4, with 8 nucleotides matching TRBD1. Germline-derived CDR1 and CDR2 are MNHEY and SVGAGI. Trimming at V came to 5 bases and at J to 8 bases, leaving 10 bases not matched to a gene. CDR3 length: 15 amino acids. CDR3 nucleotide sequence: TGTGCCAGCAGTCCCCGACAGGGGTACAGGGAAAAACTGTTTTTT. Its translation: CASSPRQGYREKLFF.

This clone was seen only once. This chain connects TRBV5-8 to TRBJ1-1, with 7 bases that match TRBD1. With 4 bases clipped from V and 8 bases from J, the junction kept 8 bases outside the gene matches. The V gene's germline CDR1 is SGHTS and CDR2 YDEGEE. CDR3 length: 13 residues. The CDR3 coding sequence is TGTGCCAGCAGCGTTGACAGGGACTCAGAAGCTTTCTTT. Amino acids: CASSVDRDSEAFF.

Only one count was recorded for this clone. The V call is TRBV6-6, the J call TRBJ1-3; maybe TRBD1 (5 bases). The germline V gene has CDR1 MNHNY and CDR2 SVGAGI (reference sequence). V was clipped by 1 base and J by 0 bases, with 10 bases between them. The CDR3 is made up of 16 amino acids. This CDR3 reads CASSYFGGISGNTIYF. The DNA of the CDR3 is TGTGCCAGCAGTTACTTCGGGGGGATCTCTGGAAACACCATATATTTT.

This chain joins TRBV14 and TRBJ1-1; tentative D call: TRBD1 (6 bases). Germline V gene data show CDR1 as SGHDN and CDR2 as FVKESK. The CDR3 extends over 16 amino acids. The V end was cut by 2 bases, the J end by 1 base, with 14 bases between. The CDR3 DNA sequence: TGTGCCAGCAGCCAATACCTAGGGGGGGCGAACACTGAAGCTTTCTTT. It yields the protein CASSQYLGGANTEAFF.

The chain has TRBV4-2 and TRBJ1-4; no clear D. Trimming took off 1 base at V and 4 bases at J, with 4 bases between the two ends. The CDR3 covers 13 residues. Germline-derived CDR1 and CDR2 are LGHNA and YNFKEQ. CDR3 amino acids: CASSQAVNEKLFF. For the CDR3, the DNA is TGTGCCAGCAGCCAAGCGGTTAATGAAAAACTGTTTTTT.

The V call is TRBV5-8, the J call TRBJ1-1; D is uncertain. This CDR3 contains 11 residues. From germline, CDR1 is SGHTS and CDR2 YDEGEE. Deletions cut 2 bases from V and 6 bases from J, with 5 bases between. CDR3 nucleotides: TGTGCCAGCAGCTTTGGGCCTGAAGCTTTCTTT. Translated, it gives CASSFGPEAFF.

The gene calls are TRBV2 and TRBJ2-1; TRBD2 agrees at 9 bases. The germline V gene encodes CDR1 SNHLY and CDR2 FYNNEI. The CDR3 sequence is 15 residues long. The J segment lost 1 base and the V segment lost 4 bases, leaving 2 bases of the junction unmatched. CDR3 amino acids: CASSGGGGSYNEQFF. CDR3 nucleotide sequence: TGTGCCAGCAGTGGCGGGGGGGGATCCTACAATGAGCAGTTCTTC.

The chain has TRBV5-6 and TRBJ1-1; D unclear. The germline V gene encodes CDR1 SGHDT and CDR2 YYEEEE. Trimming took 4 bases from V and 5 from J, leaving 15 bases between them. The CDR3 is 14 residues long. The CDR3: CASSHDILKTEAFF. The CDR3 DNA sequence: TGTGCCAGCAGCCATGACATTTTAAAAACTGAAGCTTTCTTT.

This chain joins TRBV5-4 and TRBJ1-2, with D uncertain. V was trimmed by 4 bases and J by 8 bases, leaving 15 bases between them. CDR1 SGHNT and CDR2 YYREEE come from the germline V gene (reference sequence). This CDR3 comprises 13 residues. CDR3 coding DNA: TGTGCCAGCAGCCCAAGACTGTCTCAAGGCTACACCTTC. Encoded protein: CASSPRLSQGYTF.